The present entry profiles one T cell receptor (beta chain) with its context. Original data processing: Estimates of nucleated cell counts were drawn from the amplification of reference gene primers. Assay used: immunoSEQ multiplex PCR; TCRdb lists only in-frame clones, some missing. V, J and clone size are taken as reported in that table, and D and trimming were inferred from the DNA itself. The data contain 240,000 or so clones, 75% to 90% of them singletons. The source of the sample is a study of blood T cell repertoires in COVID-19. Overall study: Researchers got acute and convalescent COVID-19 samples from the United States, Italy and Spain. From T cells, B-cell-depleted T cells, or PBMCs came the material, which was cDNA or gDNA.

This CDR3 has 15 residues. The germline V gene has CDR1 MNHEY and CDR2 SVGAGI. V gave up 0 bases and J gave up 1 base; unmatched junction bases: 1. The TCR comes from a woman in her thirties who had recovered from COVID-19. The chain is built from TRBV6-5 and TRBJ2-3; 7 nucleotides align to TRBD2. Sequenced: peripheral blood. CDR3 sequence reads: CASSYSTSGTDTQYF. The CDR3 DNA is TGTGCCAGCAGTTACTCTACTAGCGGCACAGATACGCAGTATTTT.